Below, 12 T cell receptor beta chains from the same sample are listed, as sequenced in a study of blood T cell repertoires in COVID-19. TCRdb keeps only in-frame clones here, not all; method: immunoSEQ multiplex PCR. Of roughly 250,000 clones in the sample, 75% to 90% were seen once. The sequenced sample was peripheral blood. Source of these receptors: a woman between 40 and 50 years old with acute or convalescent COVID-19.

This rearrangement joins TRBV30 to TRBJ1-2, with D tentatively TRBD1 (5 bases). V shed 0 bases and J shed 8 bases, with 16 bases lying between them. This CDR3 is 14 amino acids long. Germline V gene sequence: CDR1 GTSNPN, CDR2 SVGIG (reference sequence). CDR3 DNA sequence: TGTGCCTGGAGTGTACCGGAGATTGCAGGGGGCTACACCTTC. This translates into CAWSVPEIAGGYTF.

The chain carries TRBV4-2 and TRBJ2-3; 9 bases are shared with TRBD2. Trimming cost V 1 base and J 3 bases; bases outside gene matches: 5. Germline V gene data show CDR1 as LGHNA and CDR2 as YNFKEQ. The CDR3 is 16 amino acids. CDR3 bases: TGTGCCAGCAGCCAAGTGGCGGGGGGGTTAACAGATACGCAGTATTTT. Its protein product is CASSQVAGGLTDTQYF.

The V call is TRBV5-5, the J call TRBJ2-5; TRBD2 is a possible D gene (6 bases). CDR3 size: 15 residues. Per germline, CDR1 SGHKS and CDR2 YYEKEE (reference sequence). Trimming removed 1 base from V and 2 bases from J, with 12 bases in between. CDR3 sequence (DNA): TGTGCCAGCAGCTTGACTGGAGGGTGGCAAGAGACCCAGTACTTC. Translated: CASSLTGGWQETQYF.

This rearrangement joins TRBV9 to TRBJ2-3; 7 positions agree with TRBD1. Germline V gene lookup returns CDR1 SGDLS and CDR2 YYNGEE. V shed 2 bases, J shed 0 bases, and the junction held 6 bases outside the gene matches. The CDR3 length is 16 residues. In DNA, the CDR3 is TGTGCCAGCAGCGTCCGACAGGGCACGAGCACAGATACGCAGTATTTT. Translating it yields CASSVRQGTSTDTQYF.

The chain uses TRBV7-3 and TRBJ1-2; D possibly corresponds to TRBD1 (5 bases). V shed 6 bases and J shed 7 bases, with 15 bases lying between them. Germline CDR1 is SGHTA and CDR2 is FQGTGA. The CDR3 has 13 residues. The CDR3 protein is CASSPRRGAGYTF. CDR3 bases: TGTGCCAGCAGTCCCAGGAGGGGAGCTGGCTACACCTTC. Drawing the rest from reference TRBV7-3 and TRBJ1-2, the complete variable domain is GAGVSQTPSNKVTEKGKYVELRCDPISGHTALYWYRQSLGQGPEFLIYFQGTGAADDSGLPNDRFFAVRPEGSVSTLKIQRTERGDSAVYLCASSPRRGAGYTFGSGTRLTVV.

This clone showed up just once. V is TRBV27 and J is TRBJ2-5; D might be TRBD1 (6 bases). The germline V gene encodes CDR1 MNHEY and CDR2 SMNVEV (reference sequence). CDR3 length: 15 residues. V was trimmed by 5 bases and J by 1 base, leaving 14 bases between them. The CDR3 loop reads CASSKGDARQETQYF. The DNA for the CDR3 is TGTGCCAGCAGTAAGGGGGACGCCCGCCAAGAGACCCAGTACTTC.

The rearrangement links TRBV19 to TRBJ1-5; 7 bases agree with TRBD1. After removal of 7 bases from V and 5 bases from J, the junction contained 20 bases not matched to a gene. Germline V gene sequence: CDR1 LNHDA, CDR2 SQIVND (reference sequence). This CDR3 is 18 amino acids long. The CDR3 DNA reads TGTGCCAGTACCCCAATATGGGCGCGACAGGGCCCCTATCAGCCCCAGCATTTT. This sequence encodes CASTPIWARQGPYQPQHF.

The CDR3: CATSDTSGGHNEQFF. The CDR3, as DNA: TGTGCCACCAGTGATACTAGCGGGGGACACAATGAGCAGTTCTTC. The chain joins TRBV24-1 to TRBJ2-1; 11 nucleotides align to TRBD2. V was pared by 3 bases and J by 5 bases, with 2 bases of the junction left unmatched. The length of the CDR3 is 15 residues. Germline V gene data show CDR1 as KGHDR and CDR2 as SFDVKD.

The rearrangement uses TRBV5-5 and TRBJ2-3; 8 bases map to TRBD1. There are 15 residues in the CDR3. V shed 3 bases, J shed 4 bases, and the junction held 7 bases outside the gene matches. Germline V lookup: CDR1 SGHKS, CDR2 YYEKEE (reference sequence). The CDR3 coding sequence is TGTGCCAGCAGCTGGAGTCAGGGACAGGCAGATACGCAGTATTTT. It translates to CASSWSQGQADTQYF. The complete variable domain, with remaining parts taken from reference TRBV5-5 and TRBJ2-3, reads DAGVTQSPTHLIKTRGQQVTLRCSPISGHKSVSWYQQVLGQGPQFIFQYYEKEERGRGNFPDRFSARQFPNYSSELNVNALLLGDSALYLCASSWSQGQADTQYFGPGTRLTVL.

V is TRBV25-1 and J is TRBJ1-1; 7 nucleotides match TRBD1. The CDR3 is 14 residues long. Germline values: CDR1 MGHDK, CDR2 SYGVNS. The trim removed 8 bases at V and 4 bases at J, leaving 10 bases unmatched. This chain's CDR3 is CASRISGGGTEAFF. In DNA, the CDR3 is TGTGCCAGCCGAATCTCAGGGGGAGGCACTGAAGCTTTCTTT.

V is TRBV5-5 and J is TRBJ1-1; 8 nucleotides line up with TRBD1. The CDR3 spans 16 residues. Losses at the gene ends were 5 bases for V and 3 bases for J; bases not matched to a gene: 12. The germline CDR1 and CDR2 sequences are SGHKS and YYEKEE (reference sequence). CDR3 residues: CASRISPTGDDTEAFF. CDR3 nucleotides: TGTGCCAGCAGAATAAGTCCGACAGGGGATGACACTGAAGCTTTCTTT.

The chain is built from TRBV7-2 and TRBJ2-4, with 8 bases aligning to TRBD1. This CDR3 region has 15 residues. Germline V gene lookup returns CDR1 SGHTA and CDR2 FQGNSA. The V and J ends lost 5 bases and 4 bases, in that order; junction bases with no gene match: 7. CDR3 region: CASSAWTGSKNIQYF. For the CDR3, the DNA is TGTGCCAGCAGCGCGTGGACAGGGTCAAAAAACATTCAGTACTTC.